In this sample, the clone carrying this T cell receptor (beta chain) turned up a few times. Its antigen is as yet unknown. The record originates from a study of T cell repertoires in cytomegalovirus infection. Study overall: It can be stated that public TCR beta signatures indicated CMV infection as well as a matching HLA type. Study-wide points: The ex vivo response was dominated by HLA-C-restricted CMV-specific TCR beta clonotypes. Frequencies of public TCR beta families were cumulated, and this identified carriers of CMV plus the relevant HLA.

TCRdb called the reads again in MiXCR, with one record for every CDR3 protein. The table records around 450,000 distinct CDR3 sequences, roughly 12% of them present only once. Between the trimmed V and J ends, which lost 7 bases and 1 base, there was a span of 14 bases. Per the germline V gene, CDR1 is SNHLY and CDR2 is FYNNEI. This CDR3 is built from 15 residues. Sequencing input: PBMCs. This clonotype originated in a human donor in good health (CMV status not recorded). Some clones in this sample may be carry-over from other donors' samples. V and J are TRBV2 and TRBJ1-5, with unresolved D. The CDR3 nucleotides are TGTGCCAGCAACCCGGGCCTAGGGAGCAATCAGCCCCAGCATTTT. Translation gives CASNPGLGSNQPQHF.